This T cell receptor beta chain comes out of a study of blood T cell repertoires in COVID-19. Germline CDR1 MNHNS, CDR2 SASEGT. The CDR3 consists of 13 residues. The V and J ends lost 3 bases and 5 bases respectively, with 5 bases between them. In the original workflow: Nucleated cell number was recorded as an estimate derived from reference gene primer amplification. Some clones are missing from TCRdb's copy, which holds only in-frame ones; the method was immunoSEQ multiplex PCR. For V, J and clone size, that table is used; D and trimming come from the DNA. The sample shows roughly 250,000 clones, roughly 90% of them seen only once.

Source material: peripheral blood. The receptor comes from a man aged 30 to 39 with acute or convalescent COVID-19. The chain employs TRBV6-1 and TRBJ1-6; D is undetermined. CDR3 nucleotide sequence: TGTGCCAGCAGTGATCCCGATAATTCACCCCTCCACTTT. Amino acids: CASSDPDNSPLHF.